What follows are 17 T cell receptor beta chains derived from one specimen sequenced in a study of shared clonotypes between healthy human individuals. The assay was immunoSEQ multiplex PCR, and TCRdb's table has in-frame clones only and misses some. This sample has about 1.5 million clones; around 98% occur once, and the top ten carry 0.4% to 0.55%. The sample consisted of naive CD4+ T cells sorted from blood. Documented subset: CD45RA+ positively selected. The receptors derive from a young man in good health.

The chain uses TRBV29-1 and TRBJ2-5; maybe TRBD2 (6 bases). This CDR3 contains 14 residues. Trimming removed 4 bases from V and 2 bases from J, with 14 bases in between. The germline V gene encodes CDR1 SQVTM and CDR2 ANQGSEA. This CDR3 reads CSVVEREVQETQYF. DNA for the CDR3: TGCAGCGTTGTCGAAAGGGAGGTACAAGAGACCCAGTACTTC.

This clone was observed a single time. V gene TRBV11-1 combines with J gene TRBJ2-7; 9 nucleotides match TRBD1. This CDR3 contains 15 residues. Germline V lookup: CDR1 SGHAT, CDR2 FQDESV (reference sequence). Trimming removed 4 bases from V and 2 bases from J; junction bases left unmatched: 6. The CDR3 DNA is TGTGCCAGCAGCTCCAAGGACAGGGGTACCTACGAGCAGTACTTC. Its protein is CASSSKDRGTYEQYF.

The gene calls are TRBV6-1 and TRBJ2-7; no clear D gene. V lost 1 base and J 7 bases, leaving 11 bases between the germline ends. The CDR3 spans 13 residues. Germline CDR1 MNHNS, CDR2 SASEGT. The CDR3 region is CASSEEGAREQYF. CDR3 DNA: TGTGCCAGCAGTGAAGAGGGTGCGAGAGAGCAGTACTTC.

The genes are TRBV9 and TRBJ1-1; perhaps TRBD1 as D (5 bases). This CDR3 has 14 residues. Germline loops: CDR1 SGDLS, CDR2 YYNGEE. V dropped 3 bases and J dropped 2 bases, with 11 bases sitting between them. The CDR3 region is CASSAGILNTEAFF. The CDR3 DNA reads TGTGCCAGCAGCGCAGGGATACTAAACACTGAAGCTTTCTTT. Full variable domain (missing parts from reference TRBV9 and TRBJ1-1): DSGVTQTPKHLITATGQRVTLRCSPRSGDLSVYWYQQSLDQGLQFLIQYYNGEERAKGNILERFSAQQFPDLHSELNLSSLELGDSALYFCASSAGILNTEAFFGQGTRLTVV.

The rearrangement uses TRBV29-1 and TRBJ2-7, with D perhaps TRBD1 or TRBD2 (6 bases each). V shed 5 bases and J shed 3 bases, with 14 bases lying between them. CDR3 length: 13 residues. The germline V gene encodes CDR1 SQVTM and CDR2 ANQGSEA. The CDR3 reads CSVTGTLFYEQYF. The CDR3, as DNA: TGCAGCGTTACAGGGACTTTATTCTACGAGCAGTACTTC.

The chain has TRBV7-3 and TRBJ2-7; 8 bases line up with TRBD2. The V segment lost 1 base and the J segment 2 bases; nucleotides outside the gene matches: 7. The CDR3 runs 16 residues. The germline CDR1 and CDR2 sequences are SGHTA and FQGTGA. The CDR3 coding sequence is TGTGCCAGCAGCTTAATTCAGGCTAGCGGGCCCTACGAGCAGTACTTC. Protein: CASSLIQASGPYEQYF.

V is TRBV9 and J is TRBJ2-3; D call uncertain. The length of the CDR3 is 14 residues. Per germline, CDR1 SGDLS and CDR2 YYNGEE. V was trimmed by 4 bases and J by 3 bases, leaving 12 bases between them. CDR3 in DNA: TGTGCCAGCAGCCCCCTCCTCGGGACAGATACGCAGTATTTT. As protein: CASSPLLGTDTQYF.

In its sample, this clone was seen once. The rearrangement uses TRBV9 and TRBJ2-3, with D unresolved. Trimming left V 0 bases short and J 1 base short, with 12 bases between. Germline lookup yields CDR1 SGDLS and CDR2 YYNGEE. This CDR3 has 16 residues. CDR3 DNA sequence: TGTGCCAGCAGCGTAGAAGGTTTCGAGGGCACAGATACGCAGTATTTT. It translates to CASSVEGFEGTDTQYF. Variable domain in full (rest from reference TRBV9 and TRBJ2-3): DSGVTQTPKHLITATGQRVTLRCSPRSGDLSVYWYQQSLDQGLQFLIQYYNGEERAKGNILERFSAQQFPDLHSELNLSSLELGDSALYFCASSVEGFEGTDTQYFGPGTRLTVL.

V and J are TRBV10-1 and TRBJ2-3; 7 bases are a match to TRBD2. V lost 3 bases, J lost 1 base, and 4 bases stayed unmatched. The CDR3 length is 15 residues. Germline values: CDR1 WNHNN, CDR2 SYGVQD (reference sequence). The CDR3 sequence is CASSDGAGGTDTQYF. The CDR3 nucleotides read TGCGCCAGCAGTGACGGCGCGGGAGGCACAGATACGCAGTATTTT.

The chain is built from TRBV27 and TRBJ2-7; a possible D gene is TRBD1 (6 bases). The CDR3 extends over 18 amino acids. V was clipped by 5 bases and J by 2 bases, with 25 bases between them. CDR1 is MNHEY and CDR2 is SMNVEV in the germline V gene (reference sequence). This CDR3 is CASSRKGHPSIPPYEQYF. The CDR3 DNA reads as TGTGCCAGCAGTCGTAAGGGACACCCTAGCATTCCCCCCTACGAGCAGTACTTC.

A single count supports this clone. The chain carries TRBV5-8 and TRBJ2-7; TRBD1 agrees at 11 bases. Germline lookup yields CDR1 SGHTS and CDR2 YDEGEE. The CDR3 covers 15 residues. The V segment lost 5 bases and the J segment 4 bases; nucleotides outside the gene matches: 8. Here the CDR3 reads CASREPGQGGYEQYF. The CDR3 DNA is TGTGCCAGCAGGGAGCCGGGACAGGGGGGATACGAGCAGTACTTC.

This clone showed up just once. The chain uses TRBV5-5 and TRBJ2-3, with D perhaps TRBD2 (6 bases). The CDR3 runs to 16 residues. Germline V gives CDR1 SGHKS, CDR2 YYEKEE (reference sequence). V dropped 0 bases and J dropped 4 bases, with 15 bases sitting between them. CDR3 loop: CASSLGEGLPSDTQYF. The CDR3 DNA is TGTGCCAGCAGCTTGGGAGAGGGACTTCCATCAGATACGCAGTATTTT. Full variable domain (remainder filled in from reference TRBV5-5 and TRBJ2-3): DAGVTQSPTHLIKTRGQQVTLRCSPISGHKSVSWYQQVLGQGPQFIFQYYEKEERGRGNFPDRFSARQFPNYSSELNVNALLLGDSALYLCASSLGEGLPSDTQYFGPGTRLTVL.

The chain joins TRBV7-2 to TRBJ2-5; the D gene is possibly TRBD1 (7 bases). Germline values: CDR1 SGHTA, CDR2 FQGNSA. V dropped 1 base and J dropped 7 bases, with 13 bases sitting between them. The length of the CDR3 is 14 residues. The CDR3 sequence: CASSLGRGARTQYF. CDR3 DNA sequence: TGTGCCAGCAGCTTAGGCAGGGGGGCGAGGACCCAGTACTTC.

CDR3 coding DNA: TGCGCCAGCAGCTTGGACAGCGCGAACACCGGGGAGCTGTTTTTT. It is translated as CASSLDSANTGELFF. This chain links TRBV5-1 with TRBJ2-2, with D hard to call. This CDR3 contains 15 residues. Per the germline V gene, CDR1 is SGHRS and CDR2 is YFSETQ. The ends were cut back, 0 bases at V and 0 bases at J, with 6 bases in the middle.

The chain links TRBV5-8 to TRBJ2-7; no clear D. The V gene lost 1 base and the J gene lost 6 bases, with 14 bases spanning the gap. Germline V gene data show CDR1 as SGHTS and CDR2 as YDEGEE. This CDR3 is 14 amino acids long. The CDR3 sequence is CASSLWPSSGEQYF. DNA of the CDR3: TGTGCCAGCAGCTTGTGGCCCTCCTCCGGCGAGCAGTACTTC.

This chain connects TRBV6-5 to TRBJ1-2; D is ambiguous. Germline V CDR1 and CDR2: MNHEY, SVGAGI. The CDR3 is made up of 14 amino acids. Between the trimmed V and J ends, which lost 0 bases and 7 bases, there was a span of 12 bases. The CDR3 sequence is CASSYSQAGFGYTF. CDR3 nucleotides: TGTGCCAGCAGTTACTCTCAAGCCGGATTTGGCTACACCTTC.

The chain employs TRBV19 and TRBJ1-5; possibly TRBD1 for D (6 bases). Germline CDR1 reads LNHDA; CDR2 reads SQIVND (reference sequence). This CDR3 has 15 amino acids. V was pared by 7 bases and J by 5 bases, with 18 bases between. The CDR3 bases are TGTGCCAGTAAGGGGGGGATGCTAATCGATCAGCCCCAGCATTTT. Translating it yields CASKGGMLIDQPQHF.